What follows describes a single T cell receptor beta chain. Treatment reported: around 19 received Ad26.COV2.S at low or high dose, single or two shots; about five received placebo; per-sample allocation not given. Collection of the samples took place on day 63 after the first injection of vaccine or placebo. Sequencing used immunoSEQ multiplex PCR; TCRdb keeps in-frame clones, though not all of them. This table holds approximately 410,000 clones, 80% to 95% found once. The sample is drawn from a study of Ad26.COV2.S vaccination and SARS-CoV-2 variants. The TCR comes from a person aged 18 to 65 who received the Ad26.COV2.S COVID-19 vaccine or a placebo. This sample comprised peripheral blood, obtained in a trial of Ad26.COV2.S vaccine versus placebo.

The CDR3 loop reads CASSMDRNTGELFF. CDR3 DNA sequence: TGTGCCAGCAGCATGGACAGAAACACCGGGGAGCTGTTTTTT. The chain employs TRBV5-4 and TRBJ2-2, with D possibly matching TRBD1 (6 bases). This CDR3 is built from 14 residues. Deletions cut 4 bases from V and 2 bases from J, with 9 bases between. Germline-derived CDR1 and CDR2 are SGHNT and YYREEE (reference sequence).